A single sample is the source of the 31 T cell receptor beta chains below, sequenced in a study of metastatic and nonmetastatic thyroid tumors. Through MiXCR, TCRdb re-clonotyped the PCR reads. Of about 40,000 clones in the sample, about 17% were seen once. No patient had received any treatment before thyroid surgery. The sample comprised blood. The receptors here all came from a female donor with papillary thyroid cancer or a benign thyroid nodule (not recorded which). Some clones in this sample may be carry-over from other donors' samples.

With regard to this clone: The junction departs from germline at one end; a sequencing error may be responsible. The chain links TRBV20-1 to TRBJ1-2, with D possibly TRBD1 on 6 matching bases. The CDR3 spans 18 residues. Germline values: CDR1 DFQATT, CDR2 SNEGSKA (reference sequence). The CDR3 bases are TGCAGTGCTAGAGCCTTCGGGCAGGGGCCTGGAAGGGACTATGGCCACACCTTC. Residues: CSARAFGQGPGRDYGHTF.

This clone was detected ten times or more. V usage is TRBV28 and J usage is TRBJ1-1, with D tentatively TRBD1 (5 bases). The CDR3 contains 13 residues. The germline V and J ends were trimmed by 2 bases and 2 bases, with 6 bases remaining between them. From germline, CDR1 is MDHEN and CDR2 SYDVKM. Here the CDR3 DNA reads TGTGCCAGCAGTTTAGGGGGAAACACTGAAGCTTTCTTT. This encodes CASSLGGNTEAFF.

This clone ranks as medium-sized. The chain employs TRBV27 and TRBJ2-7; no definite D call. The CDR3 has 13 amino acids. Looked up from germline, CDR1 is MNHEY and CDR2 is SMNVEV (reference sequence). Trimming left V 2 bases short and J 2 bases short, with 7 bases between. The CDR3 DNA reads TGTGCCAGCAGTTTAATATCTGCCTACGAGCAGTACTTC. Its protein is CASSLISAYEQYF.

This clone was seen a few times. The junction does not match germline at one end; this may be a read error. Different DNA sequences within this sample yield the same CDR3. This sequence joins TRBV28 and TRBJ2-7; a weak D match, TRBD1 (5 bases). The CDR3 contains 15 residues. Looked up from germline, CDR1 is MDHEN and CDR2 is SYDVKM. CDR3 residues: CASRNHQGVTYEQYF. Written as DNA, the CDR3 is TGTGCCAGCAGAAACCATCAGGGTGTGACCTACGAGCAGTATTTC.

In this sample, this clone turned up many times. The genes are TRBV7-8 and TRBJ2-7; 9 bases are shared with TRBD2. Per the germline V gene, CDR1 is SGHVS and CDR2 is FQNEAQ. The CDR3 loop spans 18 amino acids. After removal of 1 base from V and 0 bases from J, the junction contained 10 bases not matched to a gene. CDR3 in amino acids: CASSLEAGGPVASYEQYF. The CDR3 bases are TGTGCCAGCAGCTTAGAGGCGGGAGGGCCGGTAGCCTCCTACGAGCAGTACTTC.

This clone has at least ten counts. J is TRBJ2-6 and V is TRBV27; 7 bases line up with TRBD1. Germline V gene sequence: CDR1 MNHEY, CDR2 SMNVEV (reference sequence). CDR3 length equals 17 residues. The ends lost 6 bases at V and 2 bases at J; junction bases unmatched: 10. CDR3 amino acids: CASRIQGRLPGANVLTF. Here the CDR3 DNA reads TGTGCCAGCAGGATACAGGGGCGACTACCTGGGGCCAACGTCCTGACTTTC.

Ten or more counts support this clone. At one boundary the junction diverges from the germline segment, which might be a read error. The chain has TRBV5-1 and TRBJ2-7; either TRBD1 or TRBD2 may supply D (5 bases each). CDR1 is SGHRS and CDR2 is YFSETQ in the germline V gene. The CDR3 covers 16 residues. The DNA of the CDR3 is TGCGTCAGCAGCTTGGTCCTCGGGACGGACACCTACGAGCAGTACTTC. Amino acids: CVSSLVLGTDTYEQYF.

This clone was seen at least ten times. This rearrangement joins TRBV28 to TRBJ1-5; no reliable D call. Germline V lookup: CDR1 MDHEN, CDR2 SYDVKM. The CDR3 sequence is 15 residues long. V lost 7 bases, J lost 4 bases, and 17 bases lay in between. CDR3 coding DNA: TGTGCCAGCAAGAAATTCGGAGCAGGTAATCAGCCCCAGCATTTT. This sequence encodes CASKKFGAGNQPQHF.

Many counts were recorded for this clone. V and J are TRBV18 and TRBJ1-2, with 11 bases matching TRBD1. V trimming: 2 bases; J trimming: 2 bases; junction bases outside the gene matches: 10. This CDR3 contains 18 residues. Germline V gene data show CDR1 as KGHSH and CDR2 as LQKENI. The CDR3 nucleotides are TGTGCCAGCTCACCATCTCCATCTCGGACAGGGGGCAACTATGGCTACACCTTC. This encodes CASSPSPSRTGGNYGYTF.

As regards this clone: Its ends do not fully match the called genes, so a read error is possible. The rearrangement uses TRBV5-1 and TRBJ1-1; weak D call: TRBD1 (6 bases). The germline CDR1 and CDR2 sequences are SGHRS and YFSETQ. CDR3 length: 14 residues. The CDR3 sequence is CASRGQGWNTESFF. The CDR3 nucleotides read TGCGCCAGCAGAGGTCAGGGGTGGAACACTGAATCTTTCTTT.

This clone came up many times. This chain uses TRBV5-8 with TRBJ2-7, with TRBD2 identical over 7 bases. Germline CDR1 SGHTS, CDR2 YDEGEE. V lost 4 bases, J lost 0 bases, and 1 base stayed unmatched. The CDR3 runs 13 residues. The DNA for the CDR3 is TGTGCCAGCAGCGGGGGGGGCTCCTACGAGCAGTACTTC. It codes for CASSGGGSYEQYF.

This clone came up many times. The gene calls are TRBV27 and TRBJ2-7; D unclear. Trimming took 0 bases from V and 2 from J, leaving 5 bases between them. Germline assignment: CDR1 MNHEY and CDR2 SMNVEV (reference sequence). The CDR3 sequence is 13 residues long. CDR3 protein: CASSLSWAYEQYF. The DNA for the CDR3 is TGTGCCAGCAGTTTATCGTGGGCCTACGAGCAGTACTTC.

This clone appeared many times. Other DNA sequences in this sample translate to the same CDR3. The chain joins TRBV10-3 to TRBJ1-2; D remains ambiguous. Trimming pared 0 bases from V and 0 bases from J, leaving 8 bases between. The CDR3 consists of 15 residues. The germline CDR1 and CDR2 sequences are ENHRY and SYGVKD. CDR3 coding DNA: TGTGCCATCAGTGAGTCGGCAGCTACTAACTATGGCTACACCTTC. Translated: CAISESAATNYGYTF.

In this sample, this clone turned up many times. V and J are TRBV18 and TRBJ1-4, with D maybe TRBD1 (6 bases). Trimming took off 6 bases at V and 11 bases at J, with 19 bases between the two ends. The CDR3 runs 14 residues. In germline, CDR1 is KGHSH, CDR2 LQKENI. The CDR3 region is CASSTTNQGQKLFF. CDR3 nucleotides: TGTGCCAGCTCCACTACCAATCAGGGGCAGAAACTGTTTTTT. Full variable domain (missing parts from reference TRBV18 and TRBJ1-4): NAGVMQNPRHLVRRRGQEARLRCSPMKGHSHVYWYRQLPEEGLKFMVYLQKENIIDESGMPKERFSAEFPKEGPSILRIQQVVRGDSAAYFCASSTTNQGQKLFFGSGTQLSVL.

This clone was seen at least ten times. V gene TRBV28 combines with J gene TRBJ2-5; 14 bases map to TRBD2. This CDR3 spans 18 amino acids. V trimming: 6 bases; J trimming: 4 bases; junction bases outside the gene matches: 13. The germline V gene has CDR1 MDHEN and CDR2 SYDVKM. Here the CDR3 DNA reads TGTGCCAGCAGCCCAGAAGGTTGGACTAGCGGGGGGAGAGAGACCCAGTACTTC. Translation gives CASSPEGWTSGGRETQYF.

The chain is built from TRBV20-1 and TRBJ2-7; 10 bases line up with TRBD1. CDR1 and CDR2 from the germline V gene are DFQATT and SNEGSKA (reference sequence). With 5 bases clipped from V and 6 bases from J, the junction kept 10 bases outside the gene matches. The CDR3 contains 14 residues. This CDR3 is CSADPGTGAFEQYF. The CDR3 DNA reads TGCAGTGCTGATCCCGGGACAGGGGCTTTCGAGCAGTACTTC.

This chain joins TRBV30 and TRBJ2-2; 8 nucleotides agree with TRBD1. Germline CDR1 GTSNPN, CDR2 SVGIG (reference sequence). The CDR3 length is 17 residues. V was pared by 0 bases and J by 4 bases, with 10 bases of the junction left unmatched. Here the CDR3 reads CAWSVRGRGQGTGELFF. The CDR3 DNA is TGTGCCTGGAGTGTACGGGGCAGGGGGCAGGGCACCGGGGAGCTGTTTTTT.

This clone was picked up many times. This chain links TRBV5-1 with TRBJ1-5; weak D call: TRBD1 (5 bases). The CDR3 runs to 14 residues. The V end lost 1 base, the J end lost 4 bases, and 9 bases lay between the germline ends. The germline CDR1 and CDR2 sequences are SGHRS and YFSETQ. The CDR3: CASSLSGNNQPQHF. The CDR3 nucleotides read TGCGCCAGCAGCTTGTCAGGGAATAATCAGCCCCAGCATTTT. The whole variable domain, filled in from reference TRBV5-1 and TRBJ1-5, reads KAGVTQTPRYLIKTRGQQVTLSCSPISGHRSVSWYQQTPGQGLQFLFEYFSETQRNKGNFPGRFSGRQFSNSRSEMNVSTLELGDSALYLCASSLSGNNQPQHFGDGTRLSIL.

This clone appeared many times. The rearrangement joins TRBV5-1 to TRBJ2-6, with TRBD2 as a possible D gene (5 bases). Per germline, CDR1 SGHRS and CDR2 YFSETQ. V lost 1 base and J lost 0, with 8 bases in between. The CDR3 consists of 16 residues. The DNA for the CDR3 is TGCGCCAGCAGCTTGACGGGGAGCTCTGGGGCCAACGTCCTGACTTTC. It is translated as CASSLTGSSGANVLTF. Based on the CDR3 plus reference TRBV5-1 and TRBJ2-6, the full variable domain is KAGVTQTPRYLIKTRGQQVTLSCSPISGHRSVSWYQQTPGQGLQFLFEYFSETQRNKGNFPGRFSGRQFSNSRSEMNVSTLELGDSALYLCASSLTGSSGANVLTFGAGSRLTVL.

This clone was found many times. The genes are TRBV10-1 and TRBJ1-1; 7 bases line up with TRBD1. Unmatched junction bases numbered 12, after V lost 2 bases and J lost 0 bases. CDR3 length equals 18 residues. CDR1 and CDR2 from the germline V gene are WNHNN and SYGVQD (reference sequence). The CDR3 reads CASSERGQPDPMNTEAFF. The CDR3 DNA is TGCGCCAGCAGTGAGAGGGGACAGCCCGACCCCATGAACACTGAAGCTTTCTTT.

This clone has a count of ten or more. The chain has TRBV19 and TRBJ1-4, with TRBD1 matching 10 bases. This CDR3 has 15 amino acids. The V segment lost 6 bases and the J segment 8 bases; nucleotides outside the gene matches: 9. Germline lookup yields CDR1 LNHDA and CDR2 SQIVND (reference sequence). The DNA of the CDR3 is TGTGCCAGTAGCCGACAGGGGGCGATGGGGGAAAAACTGTTTTTT. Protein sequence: CASSRQGAMGEKLFF.

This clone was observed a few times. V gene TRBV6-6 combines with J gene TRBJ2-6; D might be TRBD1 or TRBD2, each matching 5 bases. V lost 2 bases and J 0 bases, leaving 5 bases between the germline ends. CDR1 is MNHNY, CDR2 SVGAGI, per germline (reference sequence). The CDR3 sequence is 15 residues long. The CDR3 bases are TGTGCCAGCAGTTACGGGGGCTCTGGGGCCAACGTCCTGACTTTC. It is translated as CASSYGGSGANVLTF.

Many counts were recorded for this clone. The CDR3 coding sequence is TGTGCCAGCAGACCAGCGGGAGCGGGCACAGATACGCAGTATTTT. It encodes CASRPAGAGTDTQYF. This rearrangement joins TRBV3-1 to TRBJ2-3, with 8 bases matching TRBD2. The CDR3 is 15 residues long. Germline-derived CDR1 and CDR2 are LGHDT and YNNKEL (reference sequence). J was trimmed by 1 base and V by 6 bases; bases with no gene match: 6.

This CDR3 is CASSASGRTYEQYF. The CDR3 DNA reads as TGTGCCAGCAGTGCTAGCGGGAGGACCTACGAGCAGTACTTC. The genes are TRBV27 and TRBJ2-7, with 11 bases aligning to TRBD2. Losses at the gene ends were 5 bases for V and 2 bases for J; bases not matched to a gene: 2. The CDR3 contains 14 residues. Germline V gives CDR1 MNHEY, CDR2 SMNVEV (reference sequence).

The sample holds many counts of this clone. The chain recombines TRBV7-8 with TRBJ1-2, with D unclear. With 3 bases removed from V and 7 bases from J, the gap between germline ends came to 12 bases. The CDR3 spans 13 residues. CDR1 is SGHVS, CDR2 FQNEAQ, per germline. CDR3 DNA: TGTGCCAGCAGCTTCGGGCAGCCTCCTGGCTACACCTTC. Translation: CASSFGQPPGYTF.

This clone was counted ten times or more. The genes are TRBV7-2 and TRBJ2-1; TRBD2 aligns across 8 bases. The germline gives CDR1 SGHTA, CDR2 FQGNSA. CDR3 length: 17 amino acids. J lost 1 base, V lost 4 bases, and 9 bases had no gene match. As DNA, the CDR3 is TGTGCCAGCAGCTCAGCAGCGGGAGTAATATCCTACAATGAGCAGTTCTTC. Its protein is CASSSAAGVISYNEQFF.

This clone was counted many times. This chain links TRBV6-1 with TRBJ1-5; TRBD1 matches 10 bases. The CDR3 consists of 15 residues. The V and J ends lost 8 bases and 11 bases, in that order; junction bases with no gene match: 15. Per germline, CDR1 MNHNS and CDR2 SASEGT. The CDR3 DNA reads TGTGCCAGCTGTTCGCCGGGGACAGGGGTGATGTCCCAGCATTTT. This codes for CASCSPGTGVMSQHF.

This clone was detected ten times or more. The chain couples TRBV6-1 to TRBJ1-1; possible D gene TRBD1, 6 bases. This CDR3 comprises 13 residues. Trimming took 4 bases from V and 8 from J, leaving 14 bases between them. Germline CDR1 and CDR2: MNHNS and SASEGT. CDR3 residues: CASSATRQAEAFF. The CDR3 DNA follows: TGTGCCAGCAGTGCAACCAGACAGGCCGAAGCTTTCTTT.

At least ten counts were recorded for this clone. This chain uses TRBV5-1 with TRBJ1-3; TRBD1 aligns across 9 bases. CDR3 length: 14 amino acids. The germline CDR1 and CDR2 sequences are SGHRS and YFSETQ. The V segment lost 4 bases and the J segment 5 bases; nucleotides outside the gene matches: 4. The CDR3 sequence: CASSPGQGRNTIYF. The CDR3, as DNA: TGCGCCAGCAGCCCGGGACAGGGCAGAAACACCATATATTTT.

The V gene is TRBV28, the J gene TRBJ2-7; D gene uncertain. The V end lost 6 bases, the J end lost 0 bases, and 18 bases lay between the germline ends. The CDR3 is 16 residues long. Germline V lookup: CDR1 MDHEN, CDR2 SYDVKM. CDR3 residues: CASSYYMDGSSYEQYF. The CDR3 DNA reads TGTGCCAGCAGCTACTACATGGACGGCTCCTCCTACGAGCAGTACTTC.

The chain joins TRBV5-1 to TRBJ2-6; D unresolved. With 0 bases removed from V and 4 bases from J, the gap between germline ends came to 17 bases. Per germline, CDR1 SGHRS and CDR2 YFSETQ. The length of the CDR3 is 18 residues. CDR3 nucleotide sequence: TGCGCCAGCAGCTTGGAGAGACATGCACAAGGGGGGGCCAACGTCCTGACTTTC. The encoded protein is CASSLERHAQGGANVLTF.